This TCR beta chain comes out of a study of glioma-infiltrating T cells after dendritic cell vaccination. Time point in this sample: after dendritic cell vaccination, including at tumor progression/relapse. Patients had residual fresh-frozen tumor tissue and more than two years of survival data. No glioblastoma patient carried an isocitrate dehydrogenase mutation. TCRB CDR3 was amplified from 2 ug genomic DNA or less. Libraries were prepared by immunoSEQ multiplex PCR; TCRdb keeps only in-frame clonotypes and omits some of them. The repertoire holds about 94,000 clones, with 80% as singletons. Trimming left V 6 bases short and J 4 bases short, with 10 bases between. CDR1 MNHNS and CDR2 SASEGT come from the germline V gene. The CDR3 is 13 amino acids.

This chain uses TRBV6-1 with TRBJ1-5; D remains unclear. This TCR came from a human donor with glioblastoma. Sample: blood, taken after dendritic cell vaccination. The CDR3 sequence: CASSWRKNQPQHF. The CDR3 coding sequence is TGTGCCAGCAGCTGGAGGAAGAATCAGCCCCAGCATTTT.